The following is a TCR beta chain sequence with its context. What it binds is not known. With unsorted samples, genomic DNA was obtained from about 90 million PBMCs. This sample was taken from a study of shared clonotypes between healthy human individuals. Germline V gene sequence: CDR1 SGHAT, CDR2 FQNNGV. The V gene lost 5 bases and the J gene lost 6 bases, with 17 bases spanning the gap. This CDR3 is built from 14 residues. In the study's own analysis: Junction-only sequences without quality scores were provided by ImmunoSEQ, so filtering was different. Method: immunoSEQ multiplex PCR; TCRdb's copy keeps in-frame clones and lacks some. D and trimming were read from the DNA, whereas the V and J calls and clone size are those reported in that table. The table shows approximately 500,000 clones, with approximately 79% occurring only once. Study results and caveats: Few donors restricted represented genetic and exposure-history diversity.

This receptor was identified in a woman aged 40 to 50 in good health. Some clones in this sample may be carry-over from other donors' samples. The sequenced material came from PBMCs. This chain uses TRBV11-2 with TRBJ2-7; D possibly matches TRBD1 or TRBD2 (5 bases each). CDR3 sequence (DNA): TGTGCCAGCAGCCCCGCAGGGACGCAGGGCGAGCAGTACTTC. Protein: CASSPAGTQGEQYF.